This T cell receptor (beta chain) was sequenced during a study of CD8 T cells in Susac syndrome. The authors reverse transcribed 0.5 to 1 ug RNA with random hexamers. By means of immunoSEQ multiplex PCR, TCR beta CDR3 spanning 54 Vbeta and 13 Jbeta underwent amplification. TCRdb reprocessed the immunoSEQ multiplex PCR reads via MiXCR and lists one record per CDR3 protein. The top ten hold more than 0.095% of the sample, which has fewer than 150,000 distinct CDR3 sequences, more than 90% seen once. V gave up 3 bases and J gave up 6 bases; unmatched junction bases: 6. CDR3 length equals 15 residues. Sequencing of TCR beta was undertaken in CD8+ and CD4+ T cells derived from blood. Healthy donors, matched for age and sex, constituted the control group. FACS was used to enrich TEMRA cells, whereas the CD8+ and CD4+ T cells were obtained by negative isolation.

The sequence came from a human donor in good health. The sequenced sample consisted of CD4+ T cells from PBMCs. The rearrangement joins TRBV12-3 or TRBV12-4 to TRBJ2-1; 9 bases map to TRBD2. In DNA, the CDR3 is TGTGCCAGCAGTTTCAGGCTAGCGGGAATCAATGAGCAGTTCTTC. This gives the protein CASSFRLAGINEQFF.